These T cell receptor beta chains were read from a single sample in a study of shared clonotypes between healthy human individuals. The protocol was immunoSEQ multiplex PCR, while the TCRdb copy is restricted to in-frame clones and leaves out a portion. This sample has 1 million to 1.3 million clones, with around 82% found just once. The material sequenced was memory CD4+ T cells from PBMCs. The origin of the receptors is a young man in good health. Some clones in this sample may be carry-over from other donors' samples. Both conserved end residues are part of each CDR3. The D gene is left open where the match is weak. Clone size is shown for a subset of rows, as once, few, many or a class of expanded clone.

abundance | len | j_gene | d_gene | v_gene | CDR3aa | CDR3nt
- | 17 | TRBJ2-7 | - | TRBV6-1 | CASSEIGGRRPSYEQYF | TGTGCCAGCAGTGAAATAGGGGGGCGGAGGCCCTCCTACGAGCAGTACTTC
- | 15 | TRBJ2-4 | - | TRBV28 | CASSPGGVAKNIQYF | TGTGCCAGCAGTCCCGGAGGGGTAGCCAAAAACATTCAGTACTTC
- | 15 | TRBJ1-5 | - | TRBV6-1 | CASSVASTVNQPQHF | TGTGCCAGCAGTGTCGCGTCGACAGTCAATCAGCCCCAGCATTTT
- | 15 | TRBJ2-4 | - | TRBV5-8 | CASSQQGGGKNIQYF | TGTGCCAGCAGCCAGCAAGGGGGAGGCAAAAACATTCAGTACTTC
- | 15 | TRBJ2-3 | TRBD1 | TRBV7-2 | CASSLRTGARDTQYF | TGTGCCAGCAGCTTGAGGACAGGGGCGAGAGATACGCAGTATTTT
- | 15 | TRBJ1-2 | - | TRBV6-5 | CASSYSINERDGYTF | TGTGCCAGCAGTTACTCGATAAACGAGCGGGATGGCTACACCTTC
- | 18 | TRBJ1-2 | - | TRBV28 | CASSQTGLGLLTNYGYTF | TGTGCCAGCAGCCAAACTGGCCTGGGTCTCCTTACTAACTATGGCTACACCTTC
- | 13 | TRBJ1-5 | - | TRBV18 | CASSPISNQPQHF | TGTGCCAGCTCACCAATTAGCAATCAGCCCCAGCATTTT
- | 11 | TRBJ2-7 | - | TRBV20-1 | CSARWGLEQYF | TGCAGTGCTAGGTGGGGGTTAGAGCAGTACTTC
- | 14 | TRBJ2-7 | - | TRBV10-1 | CASSSGTRGIEQYF | TGCGCCAGCAGTTCCGGGACCCGGGGGATCGAGCAGTACTTC
few | 16 | TRBJ2-3 | - | TRBV28 | CASIPGVGLITDTQYF | TGTGCCAGCATCCCGGGGGTCGGACTCATTACAGATACGCAGTATTTT
- | 14 | TRBJ2-1 | - | TRBV2 | CASRAGTQHNEQFF | TGTGCCAGCAGGGCCGGGACCCAACACAATGAGCAGTTCTTC
- | 15 | TRBJ2-5 | - | TRBV18 | CASSPFHLGQETQYF | TGTGCCAGCTCACCATTTCATCTCGGTCAGGAGACCCAGTACTTC
- | 12 | TRBJ1-2 | TRBD1 | TRBV11-1 | CASSKWTGGYTF | TGTGCCAGCAGCAAATGGACAGGTGGCTACACCTTC
- | 17 | TRBJ2-4 | - | TRBV21-1 | CASSKDLGQSAKNIQYF | TGTGCCAGCAGCAAAGATTTAGGACAGTCGGCCAAAAACATTCAGTACTTC
- | 14 | TRBJ2-1 | - | TRBV28 | CASSLISGGSRQFF | TGTGCCAGCAGCCTCATTTCTGGGGGGAGTCGGCAGTTCTTC
- | 12 | TRBJ1-1 | - | TRBV2 | CASSWAGIEAFF | TGTGCCAGCAGTTGGGCGGGGATTGAAGCTTTCTTT
- | 12 | TRBJ2-3 | - | TRBV2 | CASRPGIDTQYF | TGTGCCAGCAGGCCAGGGATAGATACGCAGTATTTT
- | 17 | TRBJ1-1 | TRBD1 | TRBV4-2 | CASSQLGQGDWATEAFF | TGTGCCAGCAGCCAATTGGGACAGGGGGATTGGGCTACTGAAGCTTTCTTT
many | 13 | TRBJ2-4 | - | TRBV4-3 | CASSPTEGNIQYF | TGCGCCAGCAGCCCCACCGAGGGTAACATTCAGTACTTC
once | 15 | TRBJ2-6 | - | TRBV9 | CASSERGSGANVLTF | TGTGCCAGCAGCGAACGGGGCTCTGGGGCCAACGTCCTGACTTTC
- | 13 | TRBJ2-7 | TRBD1 | TRBV11-1 | CASSSTGYHEQYF | TGTGCCAGCAGCTCGACAGGGTACCACGAGCAGTACTTC
once | 16 | TRBJ2-7 | - | TRBV11-2 | CASSPGGAGTPYEQYF | TGTGCCAGCAGCCCAGGGGGGGCAGGTACTCCTTACGAGCAGTACTTC
- | 15 | TRBJ1-4 | TRBD1 | TRBV5-1 | CASSLDRGGGEKLFF | TGCGCCAGCAGCTTGGACAGGGGCGGTGGGGAAAAACTGTTTTTT
few | 16 | TRBJ1-2 | - | TRBV7-9 | CASSPPGRGSLHGYTF | TGTGCCAGCAGCCCCCCTGGACGAGGGAGCCTCCATGGCTACACCTTC
- | 13 | TRBJ2-3 | - | TRBV27 | CASSLNPGATQYF | TGTGCCAGCAGTTTAAACCCGGGGGCTACGCAGTATTTT
- | 14 | TRBJ2-5 | - | TRBV2 | CASTGGAQLETQYF | TGTGCCAGCACGGGCGGGGCCCAGCTGGAGACCCAGTACTTC
- | 16 | TRBJ2-1 | TRBD2 | TRBV6-1 | CASSELGTSGSGEQFF | TGTGCCAGCAGTGAATTGGGGACTAGCGGGAGCGGCGAGCAGTTCTTC
- | 13 | TRBJ1-3 | - | TRBV5-5 | CASSRDGGNTIYF | TGTGCCAGCAGCCGGGACGGCGGAAACACCATATATTTT
- | 16 | TRBJ2-7 | - | TRBV27 | CASSLPPRQGGIEQYF | TGTGCCAGCAGTTTACCCCCACGGCAGGGGGGAATCGAGCAGTACTTC
- | 14 | TRBJ2-1 | TRBD2 | TRBV29-1 | CSVRLAGGGNEQFF | TGCAGCGTCAGACTAGCGGGAGGGGGGAATGAGCAGTTCTTC
- | 15 | TRBJ2-7 | - | TRBV11-1 | CASSWSGGDTYEQYF | TGTGCCAGCAGCTGGAGTGGTGGGGACACCTACGAGCAGTACTTC
few | 10 | TRBJ1-1 | - | TRBV20-1 | CSLGATEAFF | TGCAGTCTAGGAGCCACTGAAGCTTTCTTT
- | 11 | TRBJ2-7 | - | TRBV20-1 | CSALDDYEQYF | TGCAGTGCCCTGGACGACTACGAGCAGTACTTC
- | 14 | TRBJ2-5 | TRBD2 | TRBV2 | CASRAGGPVETQYF | TGTGCCAGCAGAGCGGGAGGGCCTGTAGAGACCCAGTACTTC
- | 16 | TRBJ2-1 | TRBD2 | TRBV11-2 | CASSSIAGAKYNEQFF | TGTGCCAGCAGCTCCATAGCGGGAGCTAAGTACAATGAGCAGTTCTTC
- | 17 | TRBJ2-2 | TRBD2 | TRBV18 | CASSAPGLAGNTGELFF | TGTGCCAGCTCAGCGCCGGGACTAGCGGGGAACACCGGGGAGCTGTTTTTT
- | 12 | TRBJ2-7 | - | TRBV12-1 | CASSLDRYEQYF | TGTGCCAGCAGCTTGGACAGATACGAGCAGTACTTC
- | 16 | TRBJ1-6 | TRBD1 | TRBV28 | CASSLYRGQGGSPLHF | TGTGCCAGCAGTTTATATAGGGGACAGGGAGGTTCACCCCTCCACTTT
- | 14 | TRBJ1-5 | - | TRBV27 | CASSPVRGYQPQHF | TGTGCCAGCAGTCCCGTTAGAGGGTATCAGCCCCAGCATTTT
- | 14 | TRBJ1-1 | TRBD1 | TRBV28 | CASRQGWMNTEAFF | TGTGCCAGTAGACAGGGGTGGATGAACACTGAAGCTTTCTTT
- | 13 | TRBJ2-5 | - | TRBV27 | CASRYQYQETQYF | TGTGCCAGCAGGTATCAGTACCAAGAGACCCAGTACTTC
- | 14 | TRBJ2-7 | - | TRBV5-6 | CASSLTVNSYEQYF | TGTGCCAGCAGCTTGACGGTCAACTCCTACGAGCAGTACTTC
- | 16 | TRBJ2-7 | - | TRBV28 | CASSSWVGGTAYEQYF | TGTGCCAGCAGTTCATGGGTTGGGGGGACAGCCTACGAGCAGTACTTC
- | 12 | TRBJ2-7 | - | TRBV7-6 | CASSRSSGEQYF | TGTGCCAGCAGCCGATCCTCGGGCGAGCAGTACTTC
- | 16 | TRBJ2-7 | TRBD2 | TRBV4-3 | CASSRGWTSASYEQYF | TGCGCCAGCAGCCGAGGGTGGACTAGCGCATCCTACGAGCAGTACTTC
- | 16 | TRBJ2-1 | TRBD2 | TRBV10-3 | CAITVDGRNSYNEQFF | TGTGCCATCACGGTGGACGGGAGGAACTCCTACAATGAGCAGTTCTTC
many | 12 | TRBJ2-3 | - | TRBV30 | CAWSIGADTQYF | TGTGCCTGGAGTATTGGAGCAGATACGCAGTATTTT
- | 17 | TRBJ2-5 | TRBD2 | TRBV7-9 | CASSLGGGGSGEETQYF | TGTGCCAGCAGCTTAGGAGGTGGCGGGAGTGGCGAAGAGACCCAGTACTTC
- | 15 | TRBJ2-2 | TRBD2 | TRBV2 | CASSGLAGGAGELFF | TGTGCCAGCAGCGGACTAGCGGGAGGCGCCGGGGAGCTGTTTTTT